Below, 25 T cell receptor beta chains from the same sample are listed, as sequenced in a study of T cell repertoires in cytomegalovirus infection. One entry per CDR3 protein results from TCRdb running MiXCR on the reads. The table has over 250,000 distinct CDR3 sequences, around 20% seen once. Their specific antigens are unknown. Sequencing was performed on cultured PBMCs, taken from culture after CMV antigen stimulation. All receptors derive from a human donor in good health (CMV status not recorded). Some clones in this sample may be carry-over from other donors' samples.

The CDR3 nucleotides are TGTGCCAGCAGCCAAACAGAGGGGTATGAGCAGTTCTTC. Its protein product is CASSQTEGYEQFF. The chain has TRBV14 and TRBJ2-1; D is perhaps TRBD1 or TRBD2 (5 bases each). Germline lookup yields CDR1 SGHDN and CDR2 FVKESK. The germline V and J ends were trimmed by 2 bases and 8 bases, with 10 bases remaining between them. CDR3 length: 13 residues.

This clonotype came up a few times. The chain uses TRBV24-1 and TRBJ2-6; D may correspond to TRBD1 or TRBD2 (7 bases each). The germline CDR1 and CDR2 sequences are KGHDR and SFDVKD. V lost 3 bases, J lost 4 bases, and 15 bases lay in between. This CDR3 contains 17 residues. The CDR3 protein is CATSDPQGGKGANVLTF. The CDR3, as DNA: TGTGCCACCAGTGATCCGCAGGGGGGGAAGGGGGCCAACGTCCTGACTTTC.

This clonotype was observed a few times. The chain carries TRBV6-1 and TRBJ2-3; D is unresolved. The length of the CDR3 is 13 residues. Germline-derived CDR1 and CDR2 are MNHNS and SASEGT. V was cut by 1 base and J by 6 bases, with 8 bases left in between. This chain's CDR3 is CASSEGRRDTQYF. As DNA, the CDR3 is TGTGCCAGCAGTGAAGGGCGGCGGGATACGCAGTATTTT.

The chain has TRBV4-3 and TRBJ2-1, with a possible D match to TRBD1 (5 bases). CDR1 is LGHNA and CDR2 is YSLEER in the germline V gene. V shed 0 bases and J shed 3 bases, with 9 bases lying between them. This CDR3 has 15 residues. CDR3 in amino acids: CASSQDMTDYNEQFF. The DNA for the CDR3 is TGCGCCAGCAGCCAAGATATGACAGACTACAATGAGCAGTTCTTC.

The sample holds a few counts of this clonotype. The rearrangement uses TRBV7-2 and TRBJ1-1; D remains ambiguous. V was clipped by 1 base and J by 1 base, with 13 bases between them. Germline CDR1 is SGHTA and CDR2 is FQGNSA. The CDR3 has 16 amino acids. The CDR3 DNA is TGTGCCAGCAGCTTAGACTGGGGTCCCACGAACACTGAAGCTTTCTTT. Protein: CASSLDWGPTNTEAFF.

This clonotype has just a few counts. This chain joins TRBV7-9 and TRBJ1-1; D might be TRBD1 (6 bases). The CDR3 spans 13 residues. Per the germline V gene, CDR1 is SEHNR and CDR2 is FQNEAQ (reference sequence). Trimming shortened V by 5 bases and J by 12 bases, and 19 bases separated the two germline ends. CDR3 loop: CASSTAGGGAPFF. The CDR3 DNA is TGTGCCAGCAGCACCGCCGGTGGGGGGGCACCTTTCTTT. The full variable domain, its missing parts supplied by reference TRBV7-9 and TRBJ1-1, is DTGVSQNPRHKITKRGQNVTFRCDPISEHNRLYWYRQTLGQGPEFLTYFQNEAQLEKSRLLSDRFSAERPKGSFSTLEIQRTEQGDSAMYLCASSTAGGGAPFFGQGTRLTVV.

The chain employs TRBV18 and TRBJ1-4, with D possibly TRBD1 on 5 matching bases. With 3 bases removed from V and 0 bases from J, the gap between germline ends came to 14 bases. The CDR3 has 17 amino acids. CDR1 is KGHSH, CDR2 LQKENI, per germline. CDR3 sequence (DNA): TGTGCCAGCTCACCTTACATCGGGACTTCAACTAATGAAAAACTGTTTTTT. This encodes CASSPYIGTSTNEKLFF.

This clonotype was found a few times. The chain joins TRBV10-3 to TRBJ2-1, with TRBD1 identical over 8 bases. Trimming at V came to 1 base and at J to 8 bases, leaving 16 bases not matched to a gene. The CDR3 is 18 residues long. Germline V CDR1 and CDR2: ENHRY, SYGVKD. The CDR3: CAISEFLTGTGSVHEQFF. The CDR3 DNA is TGTGCCATCAGTGAGTTTCTCACCGGGACAGGTTCAGTCCATGAGCAGTTCTTC.

This clonotype was seen only a few times. The chain carries TRBV7-2 and TRBJ2-2; the D gene is possibly TRBD1 (5 bases). Germline loops: CDR1 SGHTA, CDR2 FQGNSA. The CDR3 has 16 residues. The V gene lost 6 bases and the J gene lost 5 bases, with 19 bases spanning the gap. Here the CDR3 DNA reads TGTGCCAGCAGTCCCGTGGTCATAGGGGCGACCGGGGAGCTGTTTTTT. It yields the protein CASSPVVIGATGELFF.

In its sample, this clonotype was seen a few times. The rearrangement links TRBV3-1 to TRBJ2-1; 9 bases agree with TRBD2. The V segment lost 0 bases and the J segment 1 base; nucleotides outside the gene matches: 1. This CDR3 has 16 residues. CDR1 is LGHDT and CDR2 is YNNKEL in the germline V gene (reference sequence). The CDR3 DNA follows: TGTGCCAGCAGCCAAGAGCTAGCGGGATCCTACAATGAGCAGTTCTTC. It yields the protein CASSQELAGSYNEQFF.

This clonotype was picked up a small number of times. This chain uses TRBV30 with TRBJ1-2, with TRBD1 matching 8 bases. CDR1 and CDR2 from the germline V gene are GTSNPN and SVGIG (reference sequence). V lost 4 bases to trimming and J lost 8 bases; unmatched junction nucleotides: 9. The CDR3 has 13 amino acids. The chain's CDR3 is CAWKRDRGRGYTF. As DNA, the CDR3 is TGTGCCTGGAAAAGAGACAGGGGTCGAGGCTACACCTTC.

This chain links TRBV7-8 with TRBJ1-2, with a tentative D call TRBD1 (5 bases). This CDR3 spans 13 amino acids. With 0 bases removed from V and 9 bases from J, the gap between germline ends came to 11 bases. The V gene's germline CDR1 is SGHVS and CDR2 FQNEAQ. CDR3: CASSLAGVMSYTF. The DNA for the CDR3 is TGTGCCAGCAGCTTAGCGGGGGTCATGAGCTACACCTTC.

The chain employs TRBV20-1 and TRBJ2-5; 7 nucleotides match TRBD2. The CDR3 is 12 residues long. V was pared by 4 bases and J by 5 bases, with 4 bases of the junction left unmatched. In germline, CDR1 is DFQATT, CDR2 SNEGSKA (reference sequence). Written as DNA, the CDR3 is TGCAGTGCTACGAGCGGGACCGAGACCCAGTACTTC. Translated: CSATSGTETQYF.

This clonotype has only a few counts. The V gene is TRBV27, the J gene TRBJ2-2; D could derive from TRBD1 or TRBD2 (5 bases each). CDR1 is MNHEY and CDR2 is SMNVEV in the germline V gene (reference sequence). V was pared by 8 bases and J by 7 bases, with 20 bases between. The CDR3 sequence is 15 residues long. The CDR3 loop is CASRTGAVKGGELFF. CDR3 sequence (DNA): TGTGCCAGCCGCACCGGGGCCGTGAAGGGCGGGGAGCTGTTTTTT.

This chain links TRBV6-1 with TRBJ2-7; D call uncertain. The CDR3 contains 11 residues. Looked up from germline, CDR1 is MNHNS and CDR2 is SASEGT. V lost 8 bases and J 7 bases, leaving 12 bases between the germline ends. In DNA, the CDR3 is TGTGCCAGCCAGATGTTTGGGGAGCAGTACTTC. Protein product: CASQMFGEQYF.

This chain links TRBV28 with TRBJ1-1, with no clear D. Trimming removed 8 bases at V and 1 base at J, with 20 bases between. Germline V gene data show CDR1 as MDHEN and CDR2 as SYDVKM. This CDR3 has 16 amino acids. This CDR3 is CASPPGRTGRNTEAFF. Written as DNA, the CDR3 is TGTGCCAGCCCCCCCGGCCGCACGGGCAGGAACACTGAAGCTTTCTTT.

V gene TRBV6-5 combines with J gene TRBJ2-7; D remains unclear. Between the trimmed V and J ends, which lost 2 bases and 4 bases, there was a span of 9 bases. CDR3 length: 13 residues. The germline V gene has CDR1 MNHEY and CDR2 SVGAGI. The CDR3, as DNA: TGTGCCAGCAGTTACGGACCCCAATACGAGCAGTACGTC. Translated: CASSYGPQYEQYV.

This rearrangement joins TRBV6-2 or TRBV6-3 to TRBJ2-7; TRBD1 might be the D (6 bases). The CDR3 totals 10 residues. The V end lost 6 bases, the J end lost 8 bases, and 8 bases lay between the germline ends. The germline V gene has CDR1 MNHEY and CDR2 SVGEGT. CDR3 DNA sequence: TGTGCCAGCAGCCAGGGGAAGCAGTACTTC. As protein: CASSQGKQYF.

This clonotype was recorded many times. V gene TRBV11-2 combines with J gene TRBJ2-5; the D gene is possibly TRBD1 (5 bases). CDR1 SGHAT and CDR2 FQNNGV come from the germline V gene. The CDR3 is 16 residues long. The V end was cut by 1 base, the J end by 2 bases, with 14 bases between. The CDR3 region is CASSLGSGWAQETQYF. CDR3 nucleotide sequence: TGTGCCAGCAGCTTAGGTTCAGGGTGGGCGCAAGAGACCCAGTACTTC.

This clonotype turned up a few times. The J gene is TRBJ1-1, the V gene TRBV12-3 or TRBV12-4; maybe TRBD1 (5 bases). Trimming cost V 5 bases and J 5 bases, with 15 bases left between them. The length of the CDR3 is 14 residues. CDR3: CASSPRGGWTEAFF. The CDR3, as DNA: TGTGCCAGCAGTCCCCGGGGGGGTTGGACTGAAGCTTTCTTT.

This clonotype was seen at least ten times. This sequence joins TRBV19 and TRBJ1-5; 9 positions agree with TRBD1. CDR3 length equals 14 residues. V shed 5 bases, J shed 3 bases, and the junction held 2 bases outside the gene matches. CDR1 and CDR2 from the germline V gene are LNHDA and SQIVND (reference sequence). The CDR3 region is CASSGQGSNQPQHF. CDR3 nucleotide sequence: TGTGCCAGTAGTGGACAGGGGTCCAATCAGCCCCAGCATTTT.

This clonotype has a count of ten or more. This rearrangement joins TRBV6-2 or TRBV6-3 to TRBJ2-7; possibly TRBD2 for D (6 bases). The germline V gene has CDR1 MNHEY and CDR2 SVGEGT. The CDR3 is made up of 13 amino acids. V was shortened by 8 bases and J by 4 bases, with 15 bases between the two germline ends. In nucleotides, the CDR3 is TGTGCCAGCTCGGGGGATCCCCGATACGAGCAGTACGTC. This translates into CASSGDPRYEQYV.

The chain links TRBV19 to TRBJ1-2; no clear D. Trimming shortened V by 5 bases and J by 5 bases, and 12 bases separated the two germline ends. CDR3 size: 13 residues. Germline CDR1 and CDR2: LNHDA and SQIVND (reference sequence). The CDR3 DNA reads TGTGCCAGTAGTCCCCCGAGTGTTTATGGCTACACCTTC. As protein: CASSPPSVYGYTF.

This clonotype was detected many times. The chain has TRBV27 and TRBJ2-7; the D gene is possibly TRBD2 (6 bases). The ends were cut back, 4 bases at V and 3 bases at J, with 13 bases in the middle. The CDR3 is made up of 14 amino acids. CDR1 and CDR2 from the germline V gene are MNHEY and SMNVEV (reference sequence). In DNA form, the CDR3 reads TGTGCCAGCAGTTCCCGGGGAGGCTACTACGAGCAGTACTTC. Protein: CASSSRGGYYEQYF.

This clonotype was picked up a small number of times. This chain connects TRBV6-2 or TRBV6-3 to TRBJ1-1; 8 bases are a match to TRBD1. The CDR3 length is 15 residues. CDR1 and CDR2 (germline): MNHEY, SVGEGT. V lost 6 bases to trimming and J lost 0 bases; unmatched junction nucleotides: 6. As DNA, the CDR3 is TGTGCCAGCAGGGAGCGGACAGGGATGAACACTGAAGCTTTCTTT. Its protein product is CASRERTGMNTEAFF.